This is a list of T cell receptor beta chains from one sample in a study of immune cell composition in non-small cell lung cancer. Method: immunoSEQ multiplex PCR; TCRdb's copy keeps in-frame clones and lacks some. Found here are about 3,600 clones, roughly four fifths of them singletons; the top ten hold less than 35%. Specimen: non-adjacent lung tissue. The source of these receptors is a human donor with non-small cell lung cancer. Both conserved end residues are part of each CDR3. The order of the fields is J gene, clone size, D gene, V gene, CDR3 protein, CDR3 DNA. The D gene is left open where the match is weak. Some rows have no size entry. The others give once, few or many, or a class for an expanded clone.

TRBJ2-5 . . TRBV7-7 CASSLMDRETQYF TGTGCTAGCAGCTTAATGGACAGAGAGACCCAGTACTTC
TRBJ2-1 few . TRBV11-2 CASSLDPSAFNEQFF TGTGCCAGCAGCTTAGATCCCAGCGCGTTCAATGAGCAGTTCTTC
TRBJ2-3 . . TRBV18 CASSPLEGLSRQDTQYF TGTGCCAGCTCACCTCTGGAGGGTTTAAGTCGTCAGGATACGCAGTATTTT
TRBJ2-3 . . TRBV18 CASSPGSKGGAVTDTQYF TGTGCCAGCTCACCTGGGTCTAAGGGCGGGGCCGTAACAGATACGCAGTATTTT
TRBJ1-4 . . TRBV4-3 CASSQESGDCEKLFF TGCGCCAGCAGCCAAGAGTCGGGTGACTGTGAAAAACTGTTTTTT
TRBJ1-1 . . TRBV5-1 CASSSQGNTEAFF TGCGCCAGCAGCTCCCAGGGTAACACTGAAGCTTTCTTT
TRBJ2-7 . . TRBV9 CASSGRVNEQYF TGTGCCAGCAGCGGCAGGGTAAACGAGCAGTACTTC
TRBJ1-2 once . TRBV29-1 CSVVEGINGYTF TGCAGCGTTGTTGAGGGTATAAATGGCTACACCTTC
TRBJ2-1 . TRBD1 TRBV6-1 CASIQDRGSYNEQFF TGTGCCAGCATTCAAGACAGGGGCTCCTACAATGAGCAGTTCTTC
TRBJ2-4 . TRBD1 TRBV4-2 CASSRDRDTKNIQYF TGTGCCAGCAGCCGCGACAGGGACACCAAAAACATTCAGTACTTC
TRBJ2-7 . . TRBV29-1 CSVMTGSSYEQYF TGCAGCGTAATGACAGGTAGCTCCTACGAGCAGTACTTC
TRBJ2-7 . TRBD1 TRBV19 CASSIRGQAAGYEQYF TGTGCCAGTAGTATTAGGGGACAGGCCGCAGGCTACGAGCAGTACTTC
TRBJ2-3 . TRBD2 TRBV27 CASSDLLSGRSTDTQYF TGTGCCAGCAGTGACCTCCTTAGCGGGAGGTCCACAGATACGCAGTATTTT
TRBJ2-3 . . TRBV25-1 CASRQDTQYF TGTGCCAGCAGACAAGATACGCAGTATTTT
TRBJ2-2 few . TRBV7-9 CASSPRGGARTGELFF TGTGCCAGCAGCCCCAGAGGGGGGGCGCGGACCGGGGAGCTGTTTTTT
TRBJ1-5 . . TRBV30 CAYERGRDQPQHF TGTGCCTACGAAAGGGGTAGAGATCAGCCCCAGCATTTT
TRBJ2-7 . . TRBV9 CASSVGLVSSYEQYF TGTGCCAGCAGCGTAGGACTAGTGAGCTCCTACGAGCAGTACTTC
TRBJ1-5 once . TRBV19 CASSIRSGRLPRDQPQHF TGTGCCAGTAGTATTAGGAGTGGTCGGCTCCCGAGGGATCAGCCCCAGCATTTT
TRBJ2-2 . . TRBV5-1 CASSWSPGELFF TGCGCCAGCAGCTGGAGCCCCGGGGAGCTGTTTTTT
TRBJ1-2 . . TRBV9 CASSVFGTYGYTF TGTGCCAGCAGCGTTTTCGGGACATATGGCTACACCTTC
TRBJ2-7 . . TRBV5-4 CASSLAPTRSDEQYF TGTGCCAGCAGCTTGGCCCCTACTAGGTCTGACGAGCAGTACTTC
TRBJ2-7 . TRBD2 TRBV7-2 CASSFGGGYEQYF TGTGCCAGCAGCTTCGGGGGGGGCTACGAGCAGTACTTC
TRBJ2-1 . . TRBV5-6 CASNSRVSSYNEQFF TGTGCCAGCAACTCCCGGGTGAGCTCCTACAATGAGCAGTTCTTC
TRBJ1-1 . TRBD1 TRBV27 CASGEQGRTEAFF TGTGCCAGCGGTGAACAGGGGAGGACTGAAGCTTTCTTT
TRBJ2-7 . TRBD1 TRBV11-2 CASSFEQGASYEQYF TGTGCCAGCAGCTTCGAGCAGGGGGCATCCTACGAGCAGTACTTC
TRBJ2-1 . TRBD2 TRBV28 CASSIAGANNEQFF TGTGCCAGCAGTATAGCGGGAGCTAACAATGAGCAGTTCTTC
TRBJ2-4 . TRBD1 TRBV4-3 CASSRLLPGQRFGNIQYF TGCGCCAGCAGCCGACTTCTCCCGGGACAGCGATTCGGAAACATTCAGTACTTC
TRBJ1-1 medium-sized . TRBV5-5 CASRVDLNTEAFF TGTGCCAGCAGAGTGGACTTGAACACTGAAGCTTTCTTT
TRBJ2-5 . . TRBV4-1 CASSQELVQETQYF TGCGCCAGCAGCCAAGAACTTGTCCAAGAGACCCAGTACTTC
TRBJ1-2 . TRBD1 TRBV28 CASRADRGGSYYGYTF TGTGCCAGCAGGGCCGACAGGGGCGGCTCGTACTATGGCTACACCTTC
TRBJ2-1 . TRBD2 TRBV6-5 CASRPPLAAEQFF TGTGCCAGCAGACCCCCTCTAGCGGCGGAGCAGTTCTTC
TRBJ2-1 . . TRBV5-1 CASSLGGQSYNEQFF TGCGCCAGCAGCTTGGGAGGACAGTCCTACAATGAGCAGTTCTTC
TRBJ2-7 . . TRBV30 CAWKPLRFREQYF TGTGCCTGGAAGCCCCTTCGATTCAGGGAGCAGTACTTC
TRBJ1-2 . . TRBV19 CASTFTRDGYTF TGTGCCAGTACCTTCACGAGGGATGGCTACACCTTC
TRBJ2-1 . . TRBV5-1 CASSSISLALGSNEQFF TGCGCCAGCAGCTCGATCAGCCTAGCTTTGGGTAGCAATGAGCAGTTCTTC
TRBJ1-1 . . TRBV15 CATSREKGGTEAFF TGTGCCACCAGCAGAGAAAAGGGAGGCACTGAAGCTTTCTTT
TRBJ1-4 . . TRBV19 CASSIWSVGEKLFF TGTGCCAGTAGTATATGGTCGGTTGGTGAAAAACTGTTTTTT
TRBJ1-5 . TRBD1 TRBV19 CASSISGTGGFQPQHF TGTGCCAGTAGTATTTCGGGGACAGGGGGCTTTCAGCCCCAGCATTTT
TRBJ1-2 . . TRBV10-3 CAISAGGGRDYGYTF TGTGCCATCAGTGCTGGGGGGGGCCGGGACTATGGCTACACCTTC
TRBJ1-5 . TRBD1 TRBV28 CASSLTPGTGGNQPQHF TGTGCCAGCAGTTTGACTCCCGGGACAGGGGGCAATCAGCCCCAGCATTTT
TRBJ2-1 . TRBD2 TRBV7-3 CASSLGLAGGPTILNEQFF TGTGCCAGCAGCTTGGGACTAGCGGGAGGGCCCACAATCCTCAATGAGCAGTTCTTC
TRBJ2-5 . TRBD2 TRBV4-3 CASSSRLAGIETQYF TGCGCCAGCAGCTCCCGACTAGCGGGAATAGAGACCCAGTACTTC
TRBJ1-4 . . TRBV7-2 CASSLSVSGAEKLFF TGTGCCAGCAGCTTAAGTGTGTCGGGTGCTGAAAAACTGTTTTTT
TRBJ2-1 . . TRBV10-3 CAISGERNEQFF TGTGCCATCAGTGGGGAGCGGAATGAGCAGTTCTTC